This T cell receptor (beta chain) is from a study of shared clonotypes between healthy human individuals. General observations from the study: Clonotype sharing across donors was expected to vary with sequencing depth.

Only in-frame clones appear in the TCRdb table, and some are missing; sequencing was by immunoSEQ multiplex PCR. There are about 2,500,000 clones in the sample; around nine tenths occur only once, and around 0.14% lies in the top ten. In regard to this clone: The antigen remains undetermined.

Caucasian adults residing in Nashville, Tennessee made up all the donors. Germline V gives CDR1 SEHNR, CDR2 FQNEAQ (reference sequence). The CDR3 extends over 15 amino acids. J was trimmed by 4 bases and V by 5 bases; bases with no gene match: 10. Sequenced input: naive CD4+ T cells sorted from blood. Subset in this sample: CD45RA+ positively selected. The rearrangement uses TRBV7-9 and TRBJ2-7; 8 nucleotides match TRBD1. The TCR originated in a man younger than 30 in good health. Written as DNA, the CDR3 is TGTGCCAGCAGCCCCGGACAGGGACTTGTGTACGAGCAGTACTTC. Translating gives CASSPGQGLVYEQYF.